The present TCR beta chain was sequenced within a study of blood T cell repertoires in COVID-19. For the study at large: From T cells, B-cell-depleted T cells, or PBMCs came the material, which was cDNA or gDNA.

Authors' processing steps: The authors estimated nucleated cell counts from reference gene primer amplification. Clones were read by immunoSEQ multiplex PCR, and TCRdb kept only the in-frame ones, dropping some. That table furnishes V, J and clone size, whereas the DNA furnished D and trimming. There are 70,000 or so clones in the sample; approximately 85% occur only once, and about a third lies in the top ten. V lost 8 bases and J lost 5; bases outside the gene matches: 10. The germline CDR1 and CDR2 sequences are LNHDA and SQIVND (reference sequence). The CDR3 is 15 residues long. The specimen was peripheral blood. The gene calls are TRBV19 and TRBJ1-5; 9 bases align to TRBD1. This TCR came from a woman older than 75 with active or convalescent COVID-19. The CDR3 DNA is TGTGCCAGTTCTGTCCCGGGACAGGGATATCAGCCCCAGCATTTT. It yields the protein CASSVPGQGYQPQHF. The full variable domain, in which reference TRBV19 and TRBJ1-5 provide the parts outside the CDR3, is DGGITQSPKYLFRKEGQNVTLSCEQNLNHDAMYWYRQDPGQGLRLIYYSQIVNDFQKGDIAEGYSVSREKKESFPLTVTSAQKNPTAFYLCASSVPGQGYQPQHFGDGTRLSIL.